The clone carrying this T cell receptor (beta chain) has ten or more counts. Its antigen is undetermined. The data belong to a study of CD8+CD57+ T cells in acquired aplastic anemia. Study-level background: DNA from sorted CD4+ and CD8+ cells averaged about 3.2 ug.

For sequencing, patients were chosen who had shown expansion of CD8+CD57+ cells by flow cytometry. Germline CDR1 reads MNHEY; CDR2 reads SVGAGI. CDR3 size: 13 residues. Trimming left V 4 bases short and J 0 bases short, with 5 bases between. Regarding the study as a whole: In CD8+ cells, Simpson's diversity showed no significant difference between patients and controls. A set of around 30 CD8+ CDR3 sequences was shared between patients and controls, and these sequences appeared highly expressed in patients.

According to the study, genomic DNA was the template for TCR beta VDJ and CDR3 profiling. TCRdb itself ran the reads through MiXCR, one entry per CDR3 protein. The sample yields about 160,000 distinct CDR3 sequences, about 45% seen once. This clonotype was sampled from a human donor with aplastic anemia. The sample taken for sequencing was sorted CD4+, CD8+, or CD8+CD57+ T cells (not recorded which) from PBMCs. V and J are TRBV6-5 and TRBJ2-3; D unclear. The CDR3 sequence: CASSSPSTDTQYF. CDR3 DNA: TGTGCCAGCAGTTCCCCCAGCACAGATACGCAGTATTTT.